The entry below gives a single TCR beta chain sequence along with its context. What it binds is not known. A single record per CDR3 protein comes from TCRdb applying MiXCR to the reads. The sample yields about 830,000 distinct CDR3 sequences, 30% to 35% seen once. The data originate from a study of T cell repertoires in cytomegalovirus infection. As for the study in general: Both CMV infection and a matching HLA type were indicated by public TCR beta signatures.

The study, taken as a whole, reports: HLA-C-restricted TCR beta clonotypes specific for CMV led the ex vivo response.

The sequence derives from a human donor in good health (CMV status not recorded). Some clones in this sample may be carry-over from other donors' samples. The source was cultured CD8+ T cells from PBMCs, collected from culture after CMV antigen stimulation.

The chain's CDR3 is CATSGQGTTRTGELFF. Here the CDR3 DNA reads TGTGCCACCAGTGGACAGGGAACGACTAGAACCGGGGAGCTGTTTTTT. V usage is TRBV24-1 and J usage is TRBJ2-2; D is perhaps TRBD1 (7 bases). The CDR3 contains 16 residues. Germline V lookup: CDR1 KGHDR, CDR2 SFDVKD. The germline V and J ends were trimmed by 5 bases and 5 bases, with 17 bases remaining between them.